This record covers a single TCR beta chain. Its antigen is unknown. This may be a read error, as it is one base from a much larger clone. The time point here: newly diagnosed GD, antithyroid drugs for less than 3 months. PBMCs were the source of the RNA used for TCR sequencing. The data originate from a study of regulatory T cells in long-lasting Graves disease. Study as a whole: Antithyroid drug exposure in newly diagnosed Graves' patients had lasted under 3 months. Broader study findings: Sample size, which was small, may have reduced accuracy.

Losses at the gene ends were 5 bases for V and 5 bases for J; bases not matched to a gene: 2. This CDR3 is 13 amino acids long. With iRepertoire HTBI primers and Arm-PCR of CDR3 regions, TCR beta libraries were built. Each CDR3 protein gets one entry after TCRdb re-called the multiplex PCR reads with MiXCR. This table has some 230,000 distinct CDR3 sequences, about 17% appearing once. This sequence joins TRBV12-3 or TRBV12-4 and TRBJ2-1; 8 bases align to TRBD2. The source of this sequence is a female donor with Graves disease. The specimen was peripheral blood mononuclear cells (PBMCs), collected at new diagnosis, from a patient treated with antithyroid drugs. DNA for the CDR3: TGTGCCAGCAGTAGCGGGAGTAACAATGAGCAGTTCTTC. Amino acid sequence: CASSSGSNNEQFF.